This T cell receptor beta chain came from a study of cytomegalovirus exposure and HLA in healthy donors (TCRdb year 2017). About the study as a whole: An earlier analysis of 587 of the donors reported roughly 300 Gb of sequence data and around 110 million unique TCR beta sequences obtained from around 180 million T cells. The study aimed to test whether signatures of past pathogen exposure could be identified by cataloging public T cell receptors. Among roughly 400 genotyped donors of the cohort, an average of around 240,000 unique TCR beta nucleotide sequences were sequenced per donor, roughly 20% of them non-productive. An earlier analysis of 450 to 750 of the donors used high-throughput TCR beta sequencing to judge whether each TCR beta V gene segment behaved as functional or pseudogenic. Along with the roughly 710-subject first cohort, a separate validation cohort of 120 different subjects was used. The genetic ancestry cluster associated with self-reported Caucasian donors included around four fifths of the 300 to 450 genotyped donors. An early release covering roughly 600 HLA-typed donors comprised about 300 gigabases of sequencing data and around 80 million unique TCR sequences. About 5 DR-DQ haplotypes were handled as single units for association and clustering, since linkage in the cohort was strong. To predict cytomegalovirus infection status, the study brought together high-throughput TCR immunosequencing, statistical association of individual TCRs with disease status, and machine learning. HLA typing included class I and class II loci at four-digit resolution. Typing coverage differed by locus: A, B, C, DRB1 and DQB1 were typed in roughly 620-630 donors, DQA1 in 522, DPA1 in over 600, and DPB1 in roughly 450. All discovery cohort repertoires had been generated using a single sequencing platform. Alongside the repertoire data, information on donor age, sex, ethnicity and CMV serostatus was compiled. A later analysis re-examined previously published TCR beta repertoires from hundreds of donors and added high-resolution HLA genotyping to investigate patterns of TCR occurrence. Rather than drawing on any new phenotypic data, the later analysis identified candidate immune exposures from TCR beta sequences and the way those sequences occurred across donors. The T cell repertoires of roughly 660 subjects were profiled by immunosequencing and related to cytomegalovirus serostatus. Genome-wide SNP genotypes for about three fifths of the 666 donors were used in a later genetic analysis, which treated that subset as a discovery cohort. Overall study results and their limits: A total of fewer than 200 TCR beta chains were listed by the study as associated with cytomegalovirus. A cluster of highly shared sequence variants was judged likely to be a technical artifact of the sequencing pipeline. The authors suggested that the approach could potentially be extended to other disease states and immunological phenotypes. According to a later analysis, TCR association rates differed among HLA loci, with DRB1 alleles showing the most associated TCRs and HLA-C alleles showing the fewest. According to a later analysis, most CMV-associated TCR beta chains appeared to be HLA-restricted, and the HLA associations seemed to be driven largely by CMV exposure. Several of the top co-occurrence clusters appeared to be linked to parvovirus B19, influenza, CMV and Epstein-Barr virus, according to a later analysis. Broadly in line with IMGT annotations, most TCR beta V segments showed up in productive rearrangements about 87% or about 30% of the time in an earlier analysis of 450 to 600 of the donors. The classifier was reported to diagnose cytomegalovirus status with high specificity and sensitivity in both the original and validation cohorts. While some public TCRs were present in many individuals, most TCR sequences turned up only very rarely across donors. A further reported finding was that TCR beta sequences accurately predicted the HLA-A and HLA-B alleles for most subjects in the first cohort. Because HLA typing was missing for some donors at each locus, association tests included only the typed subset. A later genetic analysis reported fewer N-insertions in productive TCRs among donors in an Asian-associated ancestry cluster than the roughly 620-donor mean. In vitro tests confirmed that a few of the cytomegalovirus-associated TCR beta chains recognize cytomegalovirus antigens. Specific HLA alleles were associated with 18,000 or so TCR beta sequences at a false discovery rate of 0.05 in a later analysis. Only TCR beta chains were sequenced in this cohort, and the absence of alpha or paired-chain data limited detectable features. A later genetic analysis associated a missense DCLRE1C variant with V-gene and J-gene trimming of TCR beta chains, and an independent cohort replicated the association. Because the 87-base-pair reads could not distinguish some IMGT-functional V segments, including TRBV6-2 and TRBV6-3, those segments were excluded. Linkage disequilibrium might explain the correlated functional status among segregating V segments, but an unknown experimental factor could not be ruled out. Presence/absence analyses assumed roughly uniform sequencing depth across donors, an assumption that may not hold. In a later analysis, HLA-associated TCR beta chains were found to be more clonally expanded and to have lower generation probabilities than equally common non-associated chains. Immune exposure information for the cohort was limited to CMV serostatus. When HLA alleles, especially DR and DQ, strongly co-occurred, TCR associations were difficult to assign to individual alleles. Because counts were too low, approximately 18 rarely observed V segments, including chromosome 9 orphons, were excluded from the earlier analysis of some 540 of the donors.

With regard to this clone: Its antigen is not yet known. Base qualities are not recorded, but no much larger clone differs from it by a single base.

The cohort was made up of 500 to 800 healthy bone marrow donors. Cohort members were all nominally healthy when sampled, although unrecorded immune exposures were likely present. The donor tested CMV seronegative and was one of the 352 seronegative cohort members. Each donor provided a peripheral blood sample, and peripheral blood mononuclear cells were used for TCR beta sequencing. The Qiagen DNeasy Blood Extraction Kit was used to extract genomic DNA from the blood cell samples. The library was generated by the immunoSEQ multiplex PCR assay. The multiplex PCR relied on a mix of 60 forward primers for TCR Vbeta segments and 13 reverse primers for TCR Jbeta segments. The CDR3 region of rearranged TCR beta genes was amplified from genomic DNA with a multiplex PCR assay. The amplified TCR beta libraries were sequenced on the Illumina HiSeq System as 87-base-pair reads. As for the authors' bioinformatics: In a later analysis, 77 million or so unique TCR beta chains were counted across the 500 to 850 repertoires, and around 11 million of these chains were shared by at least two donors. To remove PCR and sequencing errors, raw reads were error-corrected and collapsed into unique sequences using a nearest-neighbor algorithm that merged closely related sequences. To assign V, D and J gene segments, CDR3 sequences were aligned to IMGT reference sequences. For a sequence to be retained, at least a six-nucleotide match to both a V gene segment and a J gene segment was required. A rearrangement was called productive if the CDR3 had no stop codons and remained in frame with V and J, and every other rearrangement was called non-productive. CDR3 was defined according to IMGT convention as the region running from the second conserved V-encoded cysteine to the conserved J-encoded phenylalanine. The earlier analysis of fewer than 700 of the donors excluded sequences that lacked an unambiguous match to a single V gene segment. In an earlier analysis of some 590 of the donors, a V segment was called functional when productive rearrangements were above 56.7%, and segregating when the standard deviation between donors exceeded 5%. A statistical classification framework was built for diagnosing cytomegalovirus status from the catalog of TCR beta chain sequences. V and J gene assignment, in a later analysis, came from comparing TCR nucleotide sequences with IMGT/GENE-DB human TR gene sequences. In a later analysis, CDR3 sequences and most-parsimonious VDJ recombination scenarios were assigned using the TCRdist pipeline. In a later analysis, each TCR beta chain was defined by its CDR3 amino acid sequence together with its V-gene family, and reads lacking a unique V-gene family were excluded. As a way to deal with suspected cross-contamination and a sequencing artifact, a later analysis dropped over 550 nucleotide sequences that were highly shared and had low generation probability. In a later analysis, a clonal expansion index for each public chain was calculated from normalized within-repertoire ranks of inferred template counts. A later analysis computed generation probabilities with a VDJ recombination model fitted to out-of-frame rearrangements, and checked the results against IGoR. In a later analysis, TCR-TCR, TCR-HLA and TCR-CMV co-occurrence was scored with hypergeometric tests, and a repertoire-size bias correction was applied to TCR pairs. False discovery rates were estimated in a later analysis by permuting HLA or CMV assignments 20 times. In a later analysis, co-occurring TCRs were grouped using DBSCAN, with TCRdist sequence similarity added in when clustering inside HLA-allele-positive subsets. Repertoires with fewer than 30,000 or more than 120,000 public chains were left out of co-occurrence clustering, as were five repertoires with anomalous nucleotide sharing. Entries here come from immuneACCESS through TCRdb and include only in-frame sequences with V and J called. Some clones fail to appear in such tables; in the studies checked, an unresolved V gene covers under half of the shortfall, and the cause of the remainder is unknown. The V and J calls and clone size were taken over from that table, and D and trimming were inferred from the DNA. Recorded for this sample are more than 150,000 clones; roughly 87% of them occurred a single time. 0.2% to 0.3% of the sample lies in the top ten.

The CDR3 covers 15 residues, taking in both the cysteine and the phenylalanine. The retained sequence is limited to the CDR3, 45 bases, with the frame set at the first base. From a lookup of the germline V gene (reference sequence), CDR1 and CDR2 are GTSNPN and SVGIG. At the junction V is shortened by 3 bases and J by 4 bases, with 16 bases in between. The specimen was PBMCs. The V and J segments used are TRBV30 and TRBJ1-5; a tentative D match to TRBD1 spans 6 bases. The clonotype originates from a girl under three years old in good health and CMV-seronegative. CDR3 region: CAWSEGTTGNQPQHF. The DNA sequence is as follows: TGTGCCTGGAGCGAGGGAACTACAGGGAATCAGCCCCAGCATTTT.